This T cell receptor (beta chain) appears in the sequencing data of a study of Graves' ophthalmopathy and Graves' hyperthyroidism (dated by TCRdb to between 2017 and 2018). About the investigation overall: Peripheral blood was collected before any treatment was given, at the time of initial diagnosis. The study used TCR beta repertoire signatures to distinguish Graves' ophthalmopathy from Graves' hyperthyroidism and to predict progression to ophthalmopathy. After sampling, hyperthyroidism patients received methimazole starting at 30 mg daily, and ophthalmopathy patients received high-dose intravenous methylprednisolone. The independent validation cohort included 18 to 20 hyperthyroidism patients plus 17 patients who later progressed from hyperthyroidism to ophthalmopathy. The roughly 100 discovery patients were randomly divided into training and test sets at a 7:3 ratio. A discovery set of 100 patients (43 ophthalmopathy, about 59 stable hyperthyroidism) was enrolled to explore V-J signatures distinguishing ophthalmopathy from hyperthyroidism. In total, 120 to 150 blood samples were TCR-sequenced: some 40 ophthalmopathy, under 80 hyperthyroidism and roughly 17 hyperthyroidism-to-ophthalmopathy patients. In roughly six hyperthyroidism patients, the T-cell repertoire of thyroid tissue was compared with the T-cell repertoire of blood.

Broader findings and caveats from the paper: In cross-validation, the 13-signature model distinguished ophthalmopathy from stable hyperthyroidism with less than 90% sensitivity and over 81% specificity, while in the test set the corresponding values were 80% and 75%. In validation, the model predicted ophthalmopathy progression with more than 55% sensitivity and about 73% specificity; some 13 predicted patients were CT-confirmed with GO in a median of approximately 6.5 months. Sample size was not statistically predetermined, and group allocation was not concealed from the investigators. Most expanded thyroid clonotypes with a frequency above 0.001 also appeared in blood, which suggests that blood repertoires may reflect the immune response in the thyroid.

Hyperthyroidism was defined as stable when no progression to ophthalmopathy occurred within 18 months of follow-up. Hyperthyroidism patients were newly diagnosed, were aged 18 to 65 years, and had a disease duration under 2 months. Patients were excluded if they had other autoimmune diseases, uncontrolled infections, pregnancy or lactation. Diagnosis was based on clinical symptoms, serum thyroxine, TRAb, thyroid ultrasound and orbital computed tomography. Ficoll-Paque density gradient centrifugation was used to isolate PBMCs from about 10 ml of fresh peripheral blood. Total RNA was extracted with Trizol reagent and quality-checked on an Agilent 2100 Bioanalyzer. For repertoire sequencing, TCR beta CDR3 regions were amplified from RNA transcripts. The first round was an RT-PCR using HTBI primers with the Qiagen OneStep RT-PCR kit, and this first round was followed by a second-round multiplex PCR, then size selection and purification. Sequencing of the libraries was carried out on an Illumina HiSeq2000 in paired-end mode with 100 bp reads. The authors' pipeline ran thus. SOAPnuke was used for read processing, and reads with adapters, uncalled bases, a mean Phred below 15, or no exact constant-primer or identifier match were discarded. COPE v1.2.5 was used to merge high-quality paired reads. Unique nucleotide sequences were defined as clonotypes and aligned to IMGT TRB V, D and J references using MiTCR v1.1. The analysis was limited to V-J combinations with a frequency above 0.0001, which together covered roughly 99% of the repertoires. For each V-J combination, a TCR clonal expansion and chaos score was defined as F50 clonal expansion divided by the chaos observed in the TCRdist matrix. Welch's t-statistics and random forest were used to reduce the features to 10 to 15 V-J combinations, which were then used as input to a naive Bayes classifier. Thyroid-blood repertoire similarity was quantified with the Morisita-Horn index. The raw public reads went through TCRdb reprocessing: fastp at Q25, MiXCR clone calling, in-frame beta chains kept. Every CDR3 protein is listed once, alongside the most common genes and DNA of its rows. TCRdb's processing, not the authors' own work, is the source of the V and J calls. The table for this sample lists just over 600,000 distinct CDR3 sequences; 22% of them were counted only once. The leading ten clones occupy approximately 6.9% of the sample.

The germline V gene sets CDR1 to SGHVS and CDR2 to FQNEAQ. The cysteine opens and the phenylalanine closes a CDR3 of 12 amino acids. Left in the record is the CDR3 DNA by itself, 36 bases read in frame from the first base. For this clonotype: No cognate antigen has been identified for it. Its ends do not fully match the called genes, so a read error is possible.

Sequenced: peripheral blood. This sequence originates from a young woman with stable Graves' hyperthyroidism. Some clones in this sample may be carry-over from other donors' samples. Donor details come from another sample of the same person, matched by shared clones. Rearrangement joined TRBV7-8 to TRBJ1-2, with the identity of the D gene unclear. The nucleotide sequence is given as TGTGCCAGCAGCCTAAATAACCATGGCTACACCTTC. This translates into CASSLNNHGYTF.